The 14 T cell receptor beta chains below all came from one sample that was sequenced in a study of blood T cell repertoires in COVID-19. Sequenced by immunoSEQ multiplex PCR; TCRdb stores in-frame clones only, minus some. Of approximately 280,000 clones in the sample, 80% to 85% were seen once. The sample taken for sequencing was PBMCs or T cells enriched from blood (not recorded which). These receptors all stem from a man in his forties who had been exposed to COVID-19.

The J gene is TRBJ2-7, the V gene TRBV27, with TRBD2 identical over 7 bases. The CDR3 is made up of 15 amino acids. With V trimmed by 2 bases and J by 4 bases, 8 bases remained unmatched. Germline V gives CDR1 MNHEY, CDR2 SMNVEV (reference sequence). The CDR3 loop is CASSLQSGTEYEQYF. The DNA of the CDR3 is TGTGCCAGCAGTTTACAAAGCGGGACGGAATACGAGCAGTACTTC.

The CDR3 region has the DNA TGTGCCATCAGTTCGGACAGCTATGGCTACACCTTC. As protein: CAISSDSYGYTF. The chain is built from TRBV10-3 and TRBJ1-2, with a possible D match to TRBD1 (6 bases). The CDR3 is 12 residues long. V lost 5 bases, J lost 4 bases, and 8 bases lay in between. From germline, CDR1 is ENHRY and CDR2 SYGVKD.

DNA for the CDR3: TGCGCCAGCAGCTTTCTTAGTAATGCCGGGGAGCTGTTTTTT. Translating it yields CASSFLSNAGELFF. J is TRBJ2-2 and V is TRBV5-1; unclear D gene. V lost 2 bases to trimming and J lost 6 bases, with 11 bases between them. Germline values: CDR1 SGHRS, CDR2 YFSETQ. The CDR3 contains 14 residues. The entire variable domain, with the rest obtained from reference TRBV5-1 and TRBJ2-2, is as follows: KAGVTQTPRYLIKTRGQQVTLSCSPISGHRSVSWYQQTPGQGLQFLFEYFSETQRNKGNFPGRFSGRQFSNSRSEMNVSTLELGDSALYLCASSFLSNAGELFFGEGSRLTVL.

This chain's CDR3 is CASSSHFEQYF. In nucleotides, the CDR3 is TGTGCCAGCAGCTCCCATTTCGAGCAGTACTTC. The rearrangement joins TRBV5-4 to TRBJ2-7; D ambiguous. The ends were cut back, 3 bases at V and 6 bases at J, with 7 bases in the middle. The germline gives CDR1 SGHNT, CDR2 YYREEE (reference sequence). The CDR3 contains 11 residues. The complete variable domain, with remaining parts taken from reference TRBV5-4 and TRBJ2-7, reads ETGVTQSPTHLIKTRGQQVTLRCSSQSGHNTVSWYQQALGQGPQFIFQYYREEENGRGNFPPRFSGLQFPNYSSELNVNALELDDSALYLCASSSHFEQYFGPGTRLTVT.

The rearrangement links TRBV11-1 to TRBJ2-1; 11 bases are shared with TRBD2. Trimming removed 2 bases from V and 8 bases from J; junction bases left unmatched: 8. Germline values: CDR1 SGHAT, CDR2 FQDESV (reference sequence). This CDR3 region has 16 residues. For the CDR3, the DNA is TGTGCCAGCAGCTTACGCGATACTAGCGGGAGCCATGAGCAGTTCTTC. This encodes CASSLRDTSGSHEQFF.

The chain uses TRBV12-3 or TRBV12-4 and TRBJ1-5; TRBD1 is a possible D gene (6 bases). CDR3 length: 12 amino acids. Trimming stripped 11 bases from V and 3 bases from J, with 11 bases between. CDR3 region: CASQGLNQPQHF. DNA for the CDR3: TGTGCCTCACAGGGTCTCAATCAGCCCCAGCATTTT.

This chain joins TRBV2 and TRBJ1-6; TRBD1 matches at 8 bases. The CDR3 is 13 residues long. CDR1 is SNHLY and CDR2 is FYNNEI in the germline V gene. V gave up 6 bases and J gave up 8 bases; unmatched junction bases: 3. Written as DNA, the CDR3 is TGTGCCAGCAGGGACAGGGAAGATTCACCCCTCCACTTT. The encoded protein is CASRDREDSPLHF.

The chain uses TRBV12-3 or TRBV12-4 and TRBJ1-2, with D possibly matching TRBD1 (5 bases). The CDR3 has 11 amino acids. CDR3 nucleotide sequence: TGTGTGGGGGGTAACTTCTATGGCTACACCTTC. It encodes CVGGNFYGYTF.

The J gene is TRBJ2-1, the V gene TRBV7-9; 9 bases are a match to TRBD2. The CDR3 is 15 amino acids. Germline V gives CDR1 SEHNR, CDR2 FQNEAQ (reference sequence). V trimming: 5 bases; J trimming: 9 bases; junction bases outside the gene matches: 11. The CDR3 region has the DNA TGTGCCAGCAGCCCCCCGCGGGCGGGAGGGGGTGAGCAGTTCTTC. Its translation is CASSPPRAGGGEQFF. Full variable domain (missing parts from reference TRBV7-9 and TRBJ2-1): DTGVSQNPRHKITKRGQNVTFRCDPISEHNRLYWYRQTLGQGPEFLTYFQNEAQLEKSRLLSDRFSAERPKGSFSTLEIQRTEQGDSAMYLCASSPPRAGGGEQFFGPGTRLTVL.

This clone was recorded only once. This CDR3 is also generated by other DNA sequences in the sample. This chain's CDR3 is CASSFRGQETQYF. The CDR3 nucleotides are TGTGCCAGCAGTTTTCGGGGCCAAGAGACCCAGTACTTC. The genes are TRBV12-3 or TRBV12-4 and TRBJ2-5, with D maybe TRBD2 (5 bases). The CDR3 is 13 residues long. V was pared by 3 bases and J by 1 base, with 6 bases between.

The CDR3 spells CASSDPQGSGGGETQYF. For the CDR3, the DNA is TGTGCCAGCAGTGATCCCCAGGGTAGCGGGGGAGGAGAGACCCAGTACTTC. V is TRBV2 and J is TRBJ2-5; 9 bases fit TRBD2. Looked up from germline, CDR1 is SNHLY and CDR2 is FYNNEI. With V trimmed by 3 bases and J by 4 bases, 12 bases remained unmatched. This CDR3 has 17 amino acids. The full variable domain, completed using reference TRBV2 and TRBJ2-5, is EPEVTQTPSHQVTQMGQEVILRCVPISNHLYFYWYRQILGQKVEFLVSFYNNEISEKSEIFDDQFSVERPDGSNFTLKIRSTKLEDSAMYFCASSDPQGSGGGETQYFGPGTRLLVL.

The DNA of the CDR3 is TGTGCTAGTGGTCTCCTAGCGGGTTTAAATGAGCAGTTCTTC. It encodes CASGLLAGLNEQFF. This chain uses TRBV12-5 with TRBJ2-1; 8 bases agree with TRBD2. The CDR3 is 14 residues long. V was pared by 5 bases and J by 7 bases, with 7 bases of the junction left unmatched. CDR1 is LGHNT, CDR2 FRNRAP, per germline.

The rearrangement joins TRBV6-2 or TRBV6-3 to TRBJ1-3; the D gene is possibly TRBD1 (5 bases). Per germline, CDR1 MNHEY and CDR2 SVGEGT. Between the trimmed V and J ends, which lost 2 bases and 0 bases, there was a span of 8 bases. The CDR3 is 15 amino acids. The chain's CDR3 is CASSYTGGSGNTIYF. The CDR3 DNA reads as TGTGCCAGCAGTTACACCGGGGGCTCTGGAAACACCATATATTTT.

The chain combines TRBV7-8 with TRBJ2-3, with 9 positions matching TRBD2. This CDR3 comprises 17 residues. Germline V lookup: CDR1 SGHVS, CDR2 FQNEAQ. V lost 5 bases and J lost 4; bases outside the gene matches: 13. DNA for the CDR3: TGTGCCAGCAGCCCCCAGGCTAGCGGGATAAGGGCAGATACGCAGTATTTT. Its translation: CASSPQASGIRADTQYF.